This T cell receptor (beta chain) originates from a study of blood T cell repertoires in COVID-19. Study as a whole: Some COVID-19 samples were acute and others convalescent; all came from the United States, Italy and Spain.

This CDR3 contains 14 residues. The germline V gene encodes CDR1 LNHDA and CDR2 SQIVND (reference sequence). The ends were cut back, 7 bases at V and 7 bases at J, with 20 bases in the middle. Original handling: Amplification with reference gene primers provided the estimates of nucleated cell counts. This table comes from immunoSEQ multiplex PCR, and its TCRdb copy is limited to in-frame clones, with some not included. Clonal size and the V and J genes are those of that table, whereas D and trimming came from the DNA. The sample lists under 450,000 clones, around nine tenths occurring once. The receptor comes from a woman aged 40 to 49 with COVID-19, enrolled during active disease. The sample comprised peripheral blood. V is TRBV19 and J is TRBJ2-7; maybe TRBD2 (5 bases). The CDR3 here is CASTPGGLGEEQYF. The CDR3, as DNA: TGTGCCAGTACCCCAGGTGGACTGGGTGAAGAGCAGTACTTC. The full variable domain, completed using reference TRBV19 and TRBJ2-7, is DGGITQSPKYLFRKEGQNVTLSCEQNLNHDAMYWYRQDPGQGLRLIYYSQIVNDFQKGDIAEGYSVSREKKESFPLTVTSAQKNPTAFYLCASTPGGLGEEQYFGPGTRLTVT.